This T cell receptor beta chain came from a study of cytomegalovirus exposure and HLA in healthy donors. Healthy people donating bone marrow made up the donors. V lost 2 bases to trimming and J lost 8 bases, with 16 bases between them. The CDR3 covers 15 residues. Germline V gene lookup returns CDR1 SGHRS and CDR2 YFSETQ. 13 Jbeta primers and 60 Vbeta primers were used for the PCR. Assay used: immunoSEQ multiplex PCR; TCRdb lists only in-frame clones, some missing. The sample consists of 75,000 to 95,000 clones, around 77% of them appearing once. What was sequenced was PBMCs. This TCR derives from a man between 50 and 59 years old in good health and CMV-seronegative. The V and J genes are TRBV5-1 and TRBJ1-4; D might be TRBD1 (5 bases). Here the CDR3 DNA reads TGCGCCAGCAGCTTTGAACAGGCCCTAGGGGAAAAACTGTTTTTT. Protein: CASSFEQALGEKLFF.